A selection of T cell receptor beta chains follows, all from one sample in a study of blood T cell repertoires in COVID-19. The protocol was immunoSEQ multiplex PCR, while the TCRdb copy is restricted to in-frame clones and leaves out a portion. This sample has 81,000 or so clones, with approximately 75% found just once. Sequences were obtained from peripheral blood. The source is a human donor in a cohort sampled during active COVID-19. The CDR3 runs from the conserved cysteine through the conserved F or W. Fields, in order: clone size, V gene, CDR3 protein. Some rows mark clone size as missing; the rest say once, few, many or name a class of expanded clone.

abundance: NA; v_gene: TRBV6-5; CDR3aa: CASSPTGIGSSEAFF
abundance: NA; v_gene: TRBV12-3/TRBV12-4; CDR3aa: CASSGTGPGTQYF
abundance: NA; v_gene: TRBV5-1; CDR3aa: CASSRLTGTNTEAFF
abundance: NA; v_gene: TRBV30; CDR3aa: CAWSVQGALYTEAFF
abundance: NA; v_gene: TRBV19; CDR3aa: CASSIDSWSGGASLTDTQYF
abundance: NA; v_gene: TRBV5-6; CDR3aa: CASSRRGAAYSNQPQHF
abundance: few; v_gene: TRBV18; CDR3aa: CASSQSRDRDSEQYF
abundance: NA; v_gene: TRBV10-3; CDR3aa: CAISSDRVSTGELFF
abundance: NA; v_gene: TRBV7-8; CDR3aa: CASSLHRWDRAREQYF
abundance: once; v_gene: TRBV15; CDR3aa: CATSRGTVGSQPQHF
abundance: NA; v_gene: TRBV10-1; CDR3aa: CASSDWASGKNNEQFF
abundance: NA; v_gene: TRBV24-1; CDR3aa: CATSDPLGGGADTQYF
abundance: few; v_gene: TRBV3-1/TRBV3-2; CDR3aa: CASSRPGDTQYF
abundance: NA; v_gene: TRBV7-2; CDR3aa: CASSLLLFGGNYGYTF
abundance: NA; v_gene: TRBV15; CDR3aa: CATSRDMTGIDQPQHF
abundance: NA; v_gene: TRBV14; CDR3aa: CASSQSRGTGQYF
abundance: NA; v_gene: TRBV15; CDR3aa: CATSRYGRGLNEQYF
abundance: NA; v_gene: TRBV30; CDR3aa: CATGTGSSPLHF
abundance: NA; v_gene: TRBV7-3; CDR3aa: CASSSDSSGANVLTF
abundance: NA; v_gene: TRBV5-1; CDR3aa: CASSSGHGETQYF
abundance: NA; v_gene: TRBV11-2; CDR3aa: CASSSTRSGNTIYF
abundance: NA; v_gene: TRBV12-5; CDR3aa: CASGSSGGVGETQYF
abundance: NA; v_gene: TRBV4-3; CDR3aa: CASSRRAGGANEQFF
abundance: NA; v_gene: TRBV4-1; CDR3aa: CASSDRDRGLNGELFF
abundance: NA; v_gene: TRBV2; CDR3aa: CASSEAGALSYEQYF
abundance: NA; v_gene: TRBV9; CDR3aa: CASSAQTGQGALGNTIYF
abundance: NA; v_gene: TRBV9; CDR3aa: CASSALKTFYGYTF
abundance: few; v_gene: TRBV5-1; CDR3aa: CASSKGQGDGYTF
abundance: few; v_gene: TRBV7-2; CDR3aa: CASSLYRTDNEQFF
abundance: NA; v_gene: TRBV5-1; CDR3aa: CASRWTPGDTGELFF
abundance: NA; v_gene: TRBV12-5; CDR3aa: CASGSSLGRQVLSTDTQYF
abundance: NA; v_gene: TRBV5-1; CDR3aa: CASSLGGSNEKLFF
abundance: once; v_gene: TRBV7-7; CDR3aa: CASSLSPAQGTQYF
abundance: NA; v_gene: TRBV10-3; CDR3aa: CAISAAPGAGGTEAFF
abundance: NA; v_gene: TRBV7-8; CDR3aa: CASSFVLAGEDSGELFF
abundance: few; v_gene: TRBV12-1; CDR3aa: CASSFAIADSTSTDTQYF
abundance: NA; v_gene: TRBV7-8; CDR3aa: CASSWQIRSKGKSEKLFF
abundance: NA; v_gene: TRBV5-6; CDR3aa: CASSSDPRGRETQYF
abundance: NA; v_gene: TRBV11-2; CDR3aa: CASSIRGPLFGPEKLFF
abundance: NA; v_gene: TRBV3-1/TRBV3-2; CDR3aa: CASSPKTSGGDTGELFF
abundance: few; v_gene: TRBV5-1; CDR3aa: CASSPSGGVGYGYTF
abundance: NA; v_gene: TRBV7-8; CDR3aa: CASSPSGGRATQYF
abundance: NA; v_gene: TRBV9; CDR3aa: CASSFRGGVNQPQHF
abundance: NA; v_gene: TRBV11-2; CDR3aa: CASSPGGGRYNSPLHF
abundance: NA; v_gene: TRBV27; CDR3aa: CASSTGLAGGLGIETQYF
abundance: NA; v_gene: TRBV5-6; CDR3aa: CASSTGTANYGYTF